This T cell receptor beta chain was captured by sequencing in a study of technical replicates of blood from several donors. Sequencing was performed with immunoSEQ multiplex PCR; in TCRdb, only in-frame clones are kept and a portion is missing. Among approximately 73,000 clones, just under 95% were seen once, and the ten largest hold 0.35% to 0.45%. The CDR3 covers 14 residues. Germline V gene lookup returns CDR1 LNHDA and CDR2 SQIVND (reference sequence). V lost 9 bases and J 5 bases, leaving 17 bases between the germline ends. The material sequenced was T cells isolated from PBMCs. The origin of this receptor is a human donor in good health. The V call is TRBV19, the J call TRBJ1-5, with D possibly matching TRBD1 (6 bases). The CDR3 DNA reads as TGTGCCAGCAGAGTACAGGGAAGCTATCAGCCCCAGCATTTT. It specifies CASRVQGSYQPQHF.